This T cell receptor (beta chain) stems from a study of early T cells in non-severe SARS-CoV-2 infection. This clonotype was counted a few times. MiXCR, run by TCRdb on the 5' RACE reads, gives a single entry per CDR3 protein. The repertoire holds about 27,000 distinct CDR3 sequences, approximately 5.4% seen once, with approximately 0.92% in the top ten. This TCR was sampled from an adult who was a healthcare worker with PCR-confirmed SARS-CoV-2 infection or an uninfected control (not recorded which). Sequences were obtained from whole blood.

CDR3 coding DNA: TGCAGTGCTCACCGGGACTTCGATTCCAATGAGCAGTTCTTC. Translation: CSAHRDFDSNEQFF. The gene calls are TRBV20-1 and TRBJ2-1, with a tentative D call TRBD2 (6 bases). The germline V and J ends were trimmed by 5 bases and 6 bases, with 17 bases remaining between them. The CDR3 sequence is 14 residues long. CDR1 is DFQATT and CDR2 is SNEGSKA in the germline V gene (reference sequence).